This T cell receptor beta chain was observed in a study of blood T cells in healthy people across ages. Notes on the study in general: Because sorting was not performed, PBMCs prevented conclusive naive versus antigen-experienced comparison.

The authors ran a second PCR of 7 to 11 cycles using a sample-barcoded 5' primer and a J-beta primer mix. Each CDR3 protein is one row after TCRdb ran MiXCR on the 5' RACE reads. The profile covers about 570,000 distinct CDR3 sequences, with about 25% appearing a single time and approximately 3.3% taken by the ten largest. Points on this clonotype: The antigen is unknown.

Trimming removed 4 bases at V and 5 bases at J, with 14 bases between. The CDR3 runs 14 residues. Germline CDR1 reads LGHNA; CDR2 reads YSLEER. These data also formed part of another study, on T cells of mothers and their children.

V usage is TRBV4-3 and J usage is TRBJ2-5; D call uncertain. The sequence derives from a boy under 10 years old in good health. Sequenced material: blood. CDR3 sequence: CASSLTLARETQYF. CDR3 in DNA: TGCGCCAGCAGCCTCACACTGGCGAGGGAGACCCAGTACTTC.